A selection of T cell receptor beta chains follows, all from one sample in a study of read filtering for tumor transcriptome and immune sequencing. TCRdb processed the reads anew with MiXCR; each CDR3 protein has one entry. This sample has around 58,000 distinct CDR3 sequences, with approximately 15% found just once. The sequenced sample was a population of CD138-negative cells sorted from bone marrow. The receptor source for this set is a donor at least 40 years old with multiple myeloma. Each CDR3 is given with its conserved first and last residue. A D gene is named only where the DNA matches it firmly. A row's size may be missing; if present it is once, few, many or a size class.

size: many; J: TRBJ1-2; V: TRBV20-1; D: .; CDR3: CSARADGTPYGYTF; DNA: TGCAGTGCTAGAGCAGACGGGACACCCTATGGCTACACCTTC
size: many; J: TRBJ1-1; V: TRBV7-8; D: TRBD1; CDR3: CASSDRDGTEAFF; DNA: TGTGCCAGCAGTGACAGGGACGGCACTGAAGCTTTCTTT
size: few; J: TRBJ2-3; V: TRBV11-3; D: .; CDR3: CASSLDSGGTDTQYF; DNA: TGTGCCAGCAGCTTGGACAGCGGGGGCACAGATACGCAGTATTTT
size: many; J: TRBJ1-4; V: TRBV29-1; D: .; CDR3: CSVEPPAGLFEKLFF; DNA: TGCAGCGTTGAACCCCCGGCGGGCCTCTTCGAAAAACTGTTTTTT
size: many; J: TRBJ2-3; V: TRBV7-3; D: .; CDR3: CASSTGTFGPTREDTQYF; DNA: TGTGCCAGCAGCACCGGGACCTTCGGACCCACACGCGAGGATACGCAGTATTTT
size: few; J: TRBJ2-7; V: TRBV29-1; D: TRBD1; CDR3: CSVGDSPSYFYEQYF; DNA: TGCAGCGTTGGGGACAGCCCCTCATATTTCTACGAGCAGTACTTC
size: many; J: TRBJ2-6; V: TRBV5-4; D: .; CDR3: CASSLVVSGANVLTF; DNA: TGTGCCAGCAGCTTGGTAGTCTCTGGGGCCAACGTCCTGACTTTC
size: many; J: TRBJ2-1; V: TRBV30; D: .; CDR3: CAWSVPPGYNEQFF; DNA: TGTGCCTGGAGTGTACCCCCAGGATACAATGAGCAGTTCTTC
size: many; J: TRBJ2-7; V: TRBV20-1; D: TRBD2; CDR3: CSARDPSGGSPSYEQYF; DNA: TGCAGTGCTAGAGATCCCTCTGGCGGGAGTCCTTCCTACGAGCAGTACTTC
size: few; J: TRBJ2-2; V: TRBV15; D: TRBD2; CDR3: CATSPQSASGDINRELFF; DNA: TGTGCCACCAGCCCACAAAGTGCTAGCGGAGACATTAACCGGGAGCTGTTTTTT
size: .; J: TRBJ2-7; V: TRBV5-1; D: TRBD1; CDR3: CASSSPGQGVYEQYF; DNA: TGCGCCAGCAGCTCCCCGGGACAGGGGGTCTACGAGCAGTACTTC
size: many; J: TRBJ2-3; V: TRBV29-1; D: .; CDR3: CSVEWGGFTDTQYF; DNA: TGCAGCGTTGAATGGGGGGGCTTCACAGATACGCAGTATTTT
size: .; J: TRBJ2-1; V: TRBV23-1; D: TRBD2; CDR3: CASSQRLAGGRNNEQFF; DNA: TGCGCCAGCAGTCAACGACTAGCGGGAGGCCGCAACAATGAGCAGTTCTTC
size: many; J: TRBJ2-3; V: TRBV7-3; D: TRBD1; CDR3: CASSLGQVDTDTQYF; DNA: TGTGCCAGCAGCCTTGGACAGGTGGACACAGATACGCAGTATTTT
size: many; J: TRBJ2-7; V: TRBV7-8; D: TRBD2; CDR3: CASSLILAGTYEQYF; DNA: TGTGCCAGCAGCTTAATTCTAGCGGGGACCTACGAGCAGTACTTC
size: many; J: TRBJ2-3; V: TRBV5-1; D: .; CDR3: CASTPPGHEDTQYF; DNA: TGCGCCAGCACTCCTCCGGGACACGAGGATACGCAGTATTTT
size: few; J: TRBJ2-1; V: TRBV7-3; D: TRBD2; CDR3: CASSPGTSERAPPYNEQFF; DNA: TGTGCCAGCAGCCCCGGGACTAGCGAGCGGGCCCCTCCATACAATGAGCAGTTCTTC
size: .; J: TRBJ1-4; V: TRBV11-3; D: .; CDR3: CASAGAGEKLFF; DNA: TGTGCCAGTGCGGGAGCAGGTGAAAAACTGTTTTTT
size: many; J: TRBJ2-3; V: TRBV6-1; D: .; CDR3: CASSEGFQYF; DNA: TGTGCCAGCAGTGAAGGGTTCCAGTATTTT
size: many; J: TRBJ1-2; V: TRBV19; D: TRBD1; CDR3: CASTISPRRGQGAYGYTF; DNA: TGTGCCAGTACCATTTCACCGCGTCGGGGACAGGGGGCCTATGGCTACACCTTC
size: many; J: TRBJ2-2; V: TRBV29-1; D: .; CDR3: CSVERGTGELFF; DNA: TGCAGCGTTGAACGGGGGACCGGGGAGCTGTTTTTT
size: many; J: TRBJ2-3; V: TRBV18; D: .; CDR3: CASSPPATDTQYF; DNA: TGTGCCAGCTCACCACCGGCAACAGATACGCAGTATTTT
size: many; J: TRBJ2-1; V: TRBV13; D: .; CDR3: CASSFLSGPTYNEQFF; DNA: TGTGCCAGCAGCTTCCTCAGCGGGCCTACCTACAATGAGCAGTTCTTC
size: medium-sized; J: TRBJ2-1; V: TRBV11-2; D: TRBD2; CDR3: CASSLDIGGLGHNEQFF; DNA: TGTGCCAGCAGCTTAGATATCGGGGGGTTAGGACACAATGAGCAGTTCTTC
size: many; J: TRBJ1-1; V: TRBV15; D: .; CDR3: CATSLLKTDTEAFF; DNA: TGTGCCACCAGCTTACTCAAGACGGACACTGAAGCTTTCTTT
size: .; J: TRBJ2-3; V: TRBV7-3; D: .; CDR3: CASSAGGQATDTQYF; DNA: TGTGCCAGCAGCGCCGGCGGTCAGGCTACGGATACGCAGTATTTT
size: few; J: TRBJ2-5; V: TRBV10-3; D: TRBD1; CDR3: CAIKGQGGQETQYF; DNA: TGTGCCATCAAAGGACAGGGTGGGCAAGAGACCCAGTACTTC
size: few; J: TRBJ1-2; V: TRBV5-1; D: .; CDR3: CASSLSDAEIGYTF; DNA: TGCGCCAGCAGCTTGTCGGACGCCGAGATCGGCTACACCTTC
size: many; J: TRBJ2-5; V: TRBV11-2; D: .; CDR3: CASSSESGFGETQYF; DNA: TGTGCCAGCAGCTCCGAGTCGGGGTTCGGAGAGACCCAGTACTTC
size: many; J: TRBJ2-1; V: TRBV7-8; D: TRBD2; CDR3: CASSRDLAGEDNEQFF; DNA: TGTGCCAGCAGCCGCGACCTAGCGGGAGAAGACAATGAGCAGTTCTTC
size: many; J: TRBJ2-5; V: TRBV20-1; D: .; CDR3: CSASLAVGETQYF; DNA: TGCAGTGCTAGCTTAGCGGTCGGGGAGACCCAGTACTTC
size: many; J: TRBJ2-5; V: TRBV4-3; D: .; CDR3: CASSQGGSPQETQYF; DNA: TGCGCCAGCAGCCAAGGGGGTAGCCCACAAGAGACCCAGTACTTC
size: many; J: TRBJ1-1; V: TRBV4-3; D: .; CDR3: CASSPGRHMGTEAFF; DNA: TGCGCCAGCAGCCCCGGGAGGCACATGGGCACTGAAGCTTTCTTT
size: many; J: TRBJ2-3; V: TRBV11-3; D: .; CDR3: CASSLASGGRDTQYF; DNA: TGTGCCAGCAGCTTAGCTTCCGGGGGCCGAGATACGCAGTATTTT
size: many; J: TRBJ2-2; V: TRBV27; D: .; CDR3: CASSPRENGELFF; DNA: TGTGCCAGCAGCCCTCGGGAGAACGGGGAGCTGTTTTTT
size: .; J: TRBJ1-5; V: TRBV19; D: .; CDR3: CASSIGQGFGQPRHF; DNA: TGTGCCAGTAGTATAGGGCAGGGGTTCGGTCAGCCCCGGCATTTT
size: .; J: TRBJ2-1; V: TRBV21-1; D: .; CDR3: CASREGSLNNEQFF; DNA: TGTGCCAGCAGAGAAGGTTCTCTTAACAATGAGCAGTTCTTC
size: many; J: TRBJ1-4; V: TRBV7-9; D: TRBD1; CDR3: CASSLGGTVNEKLFF; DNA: TGTGCCAGCAGCTTAGGTGGGACAGTTAATGAAAAACTGTTTTTT
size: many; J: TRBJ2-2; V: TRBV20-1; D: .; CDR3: CSALGRVHTGELFF; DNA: TGCAGTGCTTTGGGGAGAGTACATACCGGGGAGCTGTTTTTT
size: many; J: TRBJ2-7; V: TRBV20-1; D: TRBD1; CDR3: CSAVPLQGIDYEQYF; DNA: TGCAGTGCAGTCCCGTTACAGGGGATAGACTACGAGCAGTACTTC
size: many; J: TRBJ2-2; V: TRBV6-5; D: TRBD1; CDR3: CASRSGTGGAGGELFF; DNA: TGTGCCAGCAGGTCCGGGACAGGGGGCGCCGGCGGGGAGCTGTTTTTT
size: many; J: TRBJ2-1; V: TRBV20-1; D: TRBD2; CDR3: CSASELAGAIWDEQFF; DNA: TGCAGTGCTAGCGAACTAGCGGGAGCAATTTGGGATGAGCAGTTCTTC
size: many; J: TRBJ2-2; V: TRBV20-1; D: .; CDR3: CSAKGVGGDTGELFF; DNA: TGCAGTGCGAAAGGAGTCGGCGGCGACACCGGGGAGCTGTTTTTT
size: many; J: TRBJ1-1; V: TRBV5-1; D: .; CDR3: CASSWKGGRGTEAFF; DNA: TGCGCCAGCAGCTGGAAGGGGGGGCGCGGCACTGAAGCTTTCTTT
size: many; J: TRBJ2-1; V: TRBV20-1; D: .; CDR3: CSARDPGVPTANEQFF; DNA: TGCAGTGCTAGAGACCCCGGGGTTCCGACGGCCAATGAGCAGTTCTTC
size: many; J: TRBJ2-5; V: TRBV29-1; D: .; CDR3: CSVVLLGVDQETQYF; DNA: TGCAGCGTTGTTTTACTCGGGGTTGACCAAGAGACCCAGTACTTC
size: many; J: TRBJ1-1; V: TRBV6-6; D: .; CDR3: CASSYAEFGTEAFF; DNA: TGTGCCAGCAGTTACGCGGAATTCGGCACTGAAGCTTTCTTT
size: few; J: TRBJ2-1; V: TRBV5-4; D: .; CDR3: CASSLVLAPNNEQFF; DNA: TGTGCCAGCAGCTTGGTCCTAGCGCCTAACAATGAGCAGTTCTTC
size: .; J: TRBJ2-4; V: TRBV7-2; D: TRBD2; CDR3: CASSTPSGTSGRRGKNIQYF; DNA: TGTGCCAGCAGCACCCCCTCCGGGACTAGCGGGAGAAGGGGCAAAAACATTCAGTACTTC
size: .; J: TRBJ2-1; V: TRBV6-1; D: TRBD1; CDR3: CASGVGTGFGSDEQFF; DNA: TGTGCCAGCGGTGTCGGGACAGGGTTCGGATCCGATGAGCAGTTCTTC
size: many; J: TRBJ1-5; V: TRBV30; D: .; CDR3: CAWSWGQGTLNQPQHF; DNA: TGTGCCTGGAGTTGGGGGCAGGGGACCCTCAATCAGCCCCAGCATTTT
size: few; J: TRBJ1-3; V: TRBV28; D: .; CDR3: CASSLFPSSGNTIYF; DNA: TGTGCCAGCAGTTTATTCCCCAGCTCTGGAAACACCATATATTTT